Below, 14 T cell receptor beta chains from the same sample are listed, as sequenced in a study of neurological immune-mediated disorders (dated by TCRdb to between 2018 and 2021). Library method: 5' RACE. Sequencing used an Illumina HiSeq 2500. Using fastp at Q25 and MiXCR, TCRdb reprocessed the public reads and kept productive beta chains. Here each entry gathers all rows of one CDR3 protein and keeps the most common genes and DNA. In all, the sample holds about 30,000 distinct CDR3 sequences, and about 12% of those were seen once. The biggest ten clones account for 7.8% of the sample. Sequenced: PBMCs. The receptor set was obtained from a man in his sixties in good health.

The table lists this clonotype with many counts. The genes are TRBV20-1 and TRBJ2-5; D may correspond to TRBD1 or TRBD2 (7 bases each). Trimming cost V 1 base and J 4 bases, with 19 bases left between them. The CDR3 length is 16 residues. CDR1 and CDR2 (germline): DFQATT, SNEGSKA (reference sequence). The chain's CDR3 is CSARGARGRVLETQYF. CDR3 in DNA: TGCAGTGCTAGAGGGGCCAGGGGGAGGGTCCTAGAGACCCAGTACTTC.

On this clonotype: Sequence at one end of the junction differs from germline and may be a read error. The J gene is TRBJ2-7, the V gene TRBV5-1, with TRBD1 as a possible D gene (6 bases). CDR1 and CDR2 (germline): SGHRS, YFSETQ. The CDR3 is made up of 13 amino acids. The CDR3 region is CAISLGAGDEQYF. The CDR3 DNA reads as TGTGCCATCAGCTTGGGGGCAGGGGACGAGCAGTACTTC.

This clonotype was counted many times. This chain connects TRBV5-1 to TRBJ2-7, with a weak D call TRBD1 (6 bases). Between the trimmed V and J ends, which lost 2 bases and 2 bases, there was a span of 20 bases. Germline V gene data show CDR1 as SGHRS and CDR2 as YFSETQ. The CDR3 loop spans 17 amino acids. CDR3 residues: CASSFPTGQSVPYEQYF. The CDR3 DNA reads TGCGCCAGCAGCTTCCCTACCGGACAGTCAGTTCCCTACGAGCAGTACTTC.

This clonotype was counted ten times or more. The V and J genes are TRBV6-6 and TRBJ2-7; TRBD2 might be the D (5 bases). The CDR3 sequence is 14 residues long. Germline lookup yields CDR1 MNHNY and CDR2 SVGAGI (reference sequence). V lost 5 bases and J lost 6, with 17 bases in between. CDR3 in DNA: TGTGCCAGCAGTATCCGAGGGTCGCTTGGCGAGCAGTACTTC. Amino acid sequence: CASSIRGSLGEQYF.

This clonotype was counted ten times or more. The junction departs from the called germline gene at one end, perhaps through a read error. This chain joins TRBV27 and TRBJ1-5; 7 nucleotides line up with TRBD1. Germline CDR1 MNHEY, CDR2 SMNVEV (reference sequence). The CDR3 runs to 14 residues. CDR3 residues: CASSSRQGKQPQHF. CDR3 DNA: TGTGCCAGCAGTTCCCGACAGGGCAAACAGCCCCAGCATTTT.

In its sample, this clonotype was seen many times. This chain links TRBV10-3 with TRBJ1-2; the match to TRBD1 covers 8 bases. J lost 4 bases, V lost 6 bases, and 7 bases had no gene match. Germline CDR1 is ENHRY and CDR2 is SYGVKD. The CDR3 sequence is 14 residues long. The CDR3 here is CAISLGQGAYGYTF. Written as DNA, the CDR3 is TGTGCCATCAGCCTTGGACAGGGCGCCTATGGCTACACCTTC.

Concerning this clonotype: This clone may be a read error of a much larger clone one base away. The J gene is TRBJ1-1, the V gene TRBV7-9; a possible D gene is TRBD1 (5 bases). Germline CDR1 is SEHNR and CDR2 is FQNEAQ (reference sequence). The CDR3 contains 15 residues. Trimming pared 5 bases from V and 7 bases from J, leaving 20 bases between. CDR3 loop: CASSDPPKQDNEAFF. CDR3 coding DNA: TGTGCCAGCAGCGATCCCCCCAAGCAGGACAATGAAGCTTTCTTT.

This clonotype was seen many times. The rearrangement links TRBV9 to TRBJ2-3, with D possibly being TRBD2 (6 bases). CDR1 and CDR2 (germline): SGDLS, YYNGEE. This CDR3 comprises 14 residues. Trimming removed 3 bases from V and 10 bases from J, with 18 bases in between. Here the CDR3 reads CASSAPGEKRPQYF. CDR3 nucleotides: TGTGCCAGCAGCGCACCGGGAGAGAAGCGTCCGCAGTATTTT.

This clonotype was counted many times. This chain uses TRBV29-1 with TRBJ2-1, with 9 bases that match TRBD1. Germline V gives CDR1 SQVTM, CDR2 ANQGSEA. The CDR3 is made up of 14 amino acids. Trimming removed 6 bases from V and 3 bases from J; junction bases left unmatched: 6. CDR3 residues: CSVQQGAFYNEQFF. As DNA, the CDR3 is TGCAGCGTGCAACAGGGGGCTTTCTACAATGAGCAGTTCTTC.

This clonotype was counted many times. The rearrangement links TRBV7-2 to TRBJ2-7; 9 bases map to TRBD1. Trimming took 5 bases from V and 3 from J; bases not matched to a gene: 8. The length of the CDR3 is 15 residues. Germline CDR1 SGHTA, CDR2 FQGNSA. The CDR3, as DNA: TGTGCCAGCAGCCAAGGACAGGGGTCCTACTACGAGCAGTACTTC. This translates into CASSQGQGSYYEQYF.

This clonotype was recorded many times. The J gene is TRBJ1-1, the V gene TRBV4-1; 8 bases line up with TRBD1. Per the germline V gene, CDR1 is MGHRA and CDR2 is YSYEKL. The CDR3 consists of 12 residues. J was trimmed by 6 bases and V by 7 bases; bases with no gene match: 4. CDR3: CASNQGASEAFF. The CDR3 coding sequence is TGCGCCAGCAACCAGGGGGCGTCTGAAGCTTTCTTT.

This clonotype was found many times. In DNA form, the CDR3 reads TGTGCCAGCAGTTACTCCTACGAGCAGTACTTC. Translated, it gives CASSYSYEQYF. The chain is built from TRBV14 and TRBJ2-7; D ambiguous. The CDR3 extends over 11 amino acids. V lost 6 bases to trimming and J lost 0 bases, with 3 bases between them. Germline V gene data show CDR1 as SGHDN and CDR2 as FVKESK.

This clonotype was detected ten times or more. The chain is built from TRBV29-1 and TRBJ1-2; D may be TRBD1 (5 bases). The CDR3 length is 11 residues. Germline-derived CDR1 and CDR2 are SQVTM and ANQGSEA. Trimming stripped 2 bases from V and 8 bases from J, with 9 bases between. CDR3: CSVEQGSGYTF. CDR3 in DNA: TGCAGCGTTGAACAGGGCAGCGGCTACACCTTC.

This clonotype has a count of ten or more. The V gene is TRBV20-1, the J gene TRBJ2-4, with a possible D match to TRBD2 (5 bases). In germline, CDR1 is DFQATT, CDR2 SNEGSKA (reference sequence). Trimming took off 3 bases at V and 8 bases at J, with 14 bases between the two ends. The CDR3 is 13 residues long. CDR3 residues: CSASRHPRDIQYF. CDR3 bases: TGCAGTGCTAGTCGTCACCCGAGGGACATTCAGTACTTC.